The source of this TCR beta chain is a study of blood T cell repertoires in COVID-19. Study details: Italy, Spain and the United States were the sources of the convalescent and acute COVID-19 samples.

As originally analysed: The assay estimated nucleated cells by amplifying reference gene primers. Some clones are missing from TCRdb's copy, which holds only in-frame ones; the method was immunoSEQ multiplex PCR. V and J calls and clone size come straight from that table; D and trimming were deduced from the DNA. This table has 60,000 to 75,000 clones, roughly 80% appearing once. The TCR sequence derives from a human donor in a cohort sampled during active COVID-19. Sequencing was done on a sample of peripheral blood.

CDR3: CASSLVPSGGADGTDTQYF. In DNA form, the CDR3 reads TGTGCCAGCAGCTTAGTCCCTAGCGGGGGGGCTGATGGCACAGATACGCAGTATTTT. The chain employs TRBV7-6 and TRBJ2-3; 12 positions agree with TRBD2. The V gene's germline CDR1 is SGHVS and CDR2 FNYEAQ. The trim removed 1 base at V and 1 base at J, leaving 9 bases unmatched. The CDR3 has 19 residues.